The 18 T cell receptor beta chains below come from one sample, sequenced in a study of tumor-infiltrating lymphocytes in oesophageal squamous cell carcinoma. TCRdb passed the PCR reads through MiXCR, listing each CDR3 protein once. This repertoire shows approximately 19,000 distinct CDR3 sequences, approximately 46% found once; its top ten account for roughly a third. Sequencing used normal esophageal tissue next to the tumor. The receptors shown here come from a female donor with esophageal squamous cell carcinoma.

CDR3 sequence: CASSSGGGGLGNEQYF. The CDR3 nucleotides read TGTGCCAGCAGCTCAGGGGGTGGGGGGCTGGGGAATGAGCAGTACTTC. The chain has TRBV7-3 and TRBJ2-5; perhaps TRBD1 as D (7 bases). Deletions cut 4 bases from V and 11 bases from J, with 26 bases between. Germline CDR1 and CDR2: SGHTA and FQGTGA. There are 16 residues in the CDR3.

This clonotype ranks as medium-sized (0.01 to 0.1%). This chain joins TRBV28 and TRBJ1-4; D might be TRBD1 (5 bases). The CDR3 runs to 15 residues. V was shortened by 6 bases and J by 5 bases, with 16 bases between the two germline ends. The germline V gene has CDR1 MDHEN and CDR2 SYDVKM. CDR3 region: CASRFSGTGNEKLFF. CDR3 sequence (DNA): TGTGCCAGCAGATTCTCCGGGACGGGAAATGAAAAACTGTTTTTT.

This clonotype was counted at least ten times. Just one base apart from a much larger clone, this may be a read error. The chain uses TRBV19 and TRBJ2-5; the D is unclear. Trimming took 1 base from V and 11 from J, leaving 20 bases between them. The CDR3 sequence is 15 residues long. The germline V gene encodes CDR1 LNHDA and CDR2 SQIVND (reference sequence). CDR3 coding DNA: TGTGCCAGTAGTATAGTAGCACACTACTACAATGAGCAGTACTTC. Amino acid sequence: CASSIVAHYYNEQYF.

The rearrangement joins TRBV9 to TRBJ1-5; a possible D gene is TRBD1 (5 bases). The germline gives CDR1 SGDLS, CDR2 YYNGEE. V was shortened by 0 bases and J by 9 bases, with 10 bases between the two germline ends. This CDR3 comprises 13 residues. As DNA, the CDR3 is TGTGCCAGCAGCGTAGGGGGGGGACCGCCCCAGCATTTT. Encoded protein: CASSVGGGPPQHF.

This clonotype was found a few times. The J gene is TRBJ2-1, the V gene TRBV7-6; perhaps TRBD1 as D (5 bases). Trimming stripped 4 bases from V and 2 bases from J, with 15 bases between. Per germline, CDR1 SGHVS and CDR2 FNYEAQ. This CDR3 region has 16 residues. CDR3 amino acids: CASSSIGHTTYNEQFF. The DNA of the CDR3 is TGTGCCAGCAGCTCGATAGGACACACCACCTACAATGAGCAGTTCTTC.

CDR3 DNA: TGCGCCAGCAGTGAGAGCGGAACCTACAATGAGCAGTTCTTC. Translating gives CASSESGTYNEQFF. The rearrangement uses TRBV10-1 and TRBJ2-1; the D gene is possibly TRBD2 (5 bases). Trimming removed 2 bases from V and 2 bases from J, with 7 bases in between. This CDR3 region has 14 residues. Germline CDR1 reads WNHNN; CDR2 reads SYGVQD (reference sequence).

Comments on this clonotype: Because it lacks the conserved phenylalanine or tryptophan at the end, this CDR3 is likely a read error. The limits of the CDR3 on the DNA are not certain, so only TCRdb's listed CDR3 is given. The rearrangement links TRBV7-2 to TRBJ2-3; no DNA check was done on the table's D call, TRBD1. Germline lookup yields CDR1 SGHTA and CDR2 FQGNSA. The CDR3 adds up to 15 amino acids, both ends counted. This CDR3 is CASSLARVDTYEQYS.

This clonotype appeared many times. The chain is built from TRBV10-3 and TRBJ1-3; D is perhaps TRBD1 (6 bases). The CDR3 runs 10 residues. CDR1 and CDR2 from the germline V gene are ENHRY and SYGVKD. V was clipped by 8 bases and J by 10 bases, with 9 bases between them. The CDR3 protein is CAIGGATIYF. The DNA of the CDR3 is TGTGCCATCGGGGGGGCGACCATATATTTT.

In this sample, this clonotype turned up a few times. The rearrangement joins TRBV7-2 to TRBJ1-4; D might be TRBD1 (5 bases). Germline V gene lookup returns CDR1 SGHTA and CDR2 FQGNSA. Trimming took 3 bases from V and 7 from J, leaving 12 bases between them. This CDR3 contains 14 residues. CDR3 sequence reads: CASSLSGVVEKLFF. Written as DNA, the CDR3 is TGTGCCAGCAGCTTGTCGGGGGTTGTTGAAAAACTGTTTTTT. The full variable domain, its missing parts supplied by reference TRBV7-2 and TRBJ1-4, is GAGVSQSPSNKVTEKGKDVELRCDPISGHTALYWYRQSLGQGLEFLIYFQGNSAPDKSGLPSDRFSAERTGGSVSTLTIQRTQQEDSAVYLCASSLSGVVEKLFFGSGTQLSVL.

This chain links TRBV28 with TRBJ2-4; 9 nucleotides line up with TRBD1. The DNA end favors TRBJ2-1, so the J call may be wrong. CDR3 length: 12 amino acids. The germline V gene encodes CDR1 MDHEN and CDR2 SYDVKM. The CDR3 region is CASRTGVNEQFF. CDR3 DNA: TGTGCCAGCCGGACAGGGGTCAATGAGCAGTTCTTC.

The CDR3 here is CASSLVPPPDTQYF. Written as DNA, the CDR3 is TGCGCCAGCAGCTTGGTACCCCCCCCAGATACGCAGTATTTT. The V call is TRBV5-1, the J call TRBJ2-3, with D uncertain. Germline CDR1 is SGHRS and CDR2 is YFSETQ. V lost 0 bases and J 4 bases, leaving 9 bases between the germline ends. The CDR3 is made up of 14 amino acids.

The rearrangement joins TRBV19 to TRBJ2-1, with 8 bases fitting TRBD2. CDR3 length equals 14 residues. Trimming took 7 bases from V and 5 from J; bases not matched to a gene: 7. Germline V lookup: CDR1 LNHDA, CDR2 SQIVND (reference sequence). The chain's CDR3 is CASIVGRVHNEQFF. The CDR3, as DNA: TGTGCCAGTATTGTCGGGAGGGTCCACAATGAGCAGTTCTTC.

This clonotype was counted between two and nine times. The V call is TRBV7-6, the J call TRBJ2-1, with a tentative D call TRBD1 (5 bases). V was trimmed by 4 bases and J by 7 bases, leaving 11 bases between them. CDR3 size: 13 residues. Germline loops: CDR1 SGHVS, CDR2 FNYEAQ. In nucleotides, the CDR3 is TGTGCCAGCAGCTCCCAACAGGCAAATGAGCAGTTCTTC. Its protein is CASSSQQANEQFF.

The CDR3 reads CASSLDLTQETQYF. Written as DNA, the CDR3 is TGTGCCAGCAGCTTAGATCTGACCCAAGAGACCCAGTACTTC. The J gene is TRBJ2-3, the V gene TRBV11-2; D not certain. The DNA end favors TRBJ2-5, so the J call may be wrong. Germline CDR1 and CDR2: SGHAT and FQNNGV. This CDR3 has 14 residues.

This clonotype was recorded only once. The J gene is TRBJ2-3, the V gene TRBV12-3 or TRBV12-4; a weak D match, TRBD1 (6 bases). V dropped 2 bases and J dropped 7 bases, with 10 bases sitting between them. This CDR3 is 13 amino acids long. The CDR3 is CASSLSGVNTQYF. The CDR3 DNA sequence: TGTGCCAGCAGTTTATCAGGGGTGAATACGCAGTATTTT.

The V and J genes are TRBV7-2 and TRBJ2-5, with D possibly matching TRBD2 (6 bases). This CDR3 has 15 amino acids. The germline V and J ends were trimmed by 3 bases and 2 bases, with 13 bases remaining between them. Germline assignment: CDR1 SGHTA and CDR2 FQGNSA. CDR3 nucleotides: TGTGCCAGCAGCTTCTCGGCCGGGAGTCAAGAGACCCAGTACTTC. This encodes CASSFSAGSQETQYF. Complete variable domain (other parts from reference TRBV7-2 and TRBJ2-5): GAGVSQSPSNKVTEKGKDVELRCDPISGHTALYWYRQSLGQGLEFLIYFQGNSAPDKSGLPSDRFSAERTGGSVSTLTIQRTQQEDSAVYLCASSFSAGSQETQYFGPGTRLLVL.

This clonotype has a count of ten or more. This sequence joins TRBV4-2 and TRBJ2-7; D ambiguous. This CDR3 has 15 residues. Deletions cut 3 bases from V and 2 bases from J, with 14 bases between. Germline-derived CDR1 and CDR2 are LGHNA and YNFKEQ. This CDR3 is CASSHPGPKAYEQYF. CDR3 sequence (DNA): TGTGCCAGCAGCCATCCGGGCCCTAAGGCCTACGAGCAGTACTTC.

This clonotype is medium-sized (0.01 to 0.1%) in the sample. This sequence joins TRBV12-3 or TRBV12-4 and TRBJ1-2; 7 bases match TRBD1. Unmatched junction bases numbered 8, after V lost 5 bases and J lost 8 bases. The CDR3 has 13 amino acids. The CDR3, as DNA: TGTGCCAGCAGTCTCACAGGGGAGAAGGGCTACACCTTC. This encodes CASSLTGEKGYTF.